This TCR beta chain was identified in a study of technical replicates of blood from a handful of donors. Generated by immunoSEQ multiplex PCR, the TCRdb table keeps only in-frame clones and is missing some. The table has approximately 31,000 clones, about 92% seen once; the top ten hold approximately 4.5%. The CDR3 spans 14 residues. The junction had 7 bases not matched to a gene; V was cut back by 8 bases and J by 6 bases. The V gene's germline CDR1 is SGHVS and CDR2 FQNEAQ. The source is a human donor in good health. Some clones in this sample may be carry-over from other donors' samples. J is TRBJ2-2 and V is TRBV7-8, with 9 bases aligning to TRBD2. Sequenced material: PBMCs. The CDR3 here is CASGLSGRSGELFF. The CDR3 nucleotides read TGTGCCAGCGGTCTAAGCGGGAGGTCCGGGGAGCTGTTTTTT.